This TCR beta chain stems from a study of a mutant IDH1 vaccine in newly diagnosed glioma. Study-wide background: Standard pretreatment was either radiotherapy, temozolomide, or, for most, radiochemotherapy with temozolomide.

About this clone itself: Its antigen remains unknown.

Study-wide results and caveats: Induction of immune responses by the vaccine occurred in 85% to 95% of patients.

Stated time point: baseline, week 1 (first vaccination visit). As to treatment: pre-vaccination baseline after standard-of-care therapy. There were new WHO grade 3 or 4 astrocytomas in the donors, and these were IDH1-mutant and ATRX-lost. Trimming cost V 7 bases and J 3 bases, with 19 bases left between them. This CDR3 contains 15 residues. The germline CDR1 and CDR2 sequences are MNHEY and SVGAGI. Some clones are missing from TCRdb's copy, which holds only in-frame ones; the method was immunoSEQ multiplex PCR. The data show 30,000 to 40,000 clones, about 78% seen once. This clonotype was sampled from a man aged 35-49 years with glioma. Some clones in this sample may be carry-over from other donors' samples. The sequencing used PBMCs, collected from a glioma patient treated with radiotherapy, temozolomide or both. This rearrangement joins TRBV6-5 to TRBJ2-7, with D perhaps matching TRBD1 (6 bases). CDR3 sequence (DNA): TGTGCCAGCAAAAATGGACAGTTCAACTACTACGAGCAGTACTTC. This codes for CASKNGQFNYYEQYF.